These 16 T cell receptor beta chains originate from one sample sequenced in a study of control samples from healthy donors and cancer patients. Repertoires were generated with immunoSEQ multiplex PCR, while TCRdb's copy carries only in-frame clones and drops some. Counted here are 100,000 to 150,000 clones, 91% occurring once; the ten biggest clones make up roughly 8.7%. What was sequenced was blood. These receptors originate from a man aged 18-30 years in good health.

Here the CDR3 DNA reads TGTGCTAGTGGTTTCACGGGGGGCGACGAAAAACTGTTTTTT. Residues: CASGFTGGDEKLFF. The rearrangement uses TRBV12-5 and TRBJ1-4, with D perhaps matching TRBD1 (6 bases). The V end was cut by 3 bases, the J end by 8 bases, with 13 bases between. Germline V gene data show CDR1 as LGHNT and CDR2 as FRNRAP. This CDR3 is built from 14 residues.

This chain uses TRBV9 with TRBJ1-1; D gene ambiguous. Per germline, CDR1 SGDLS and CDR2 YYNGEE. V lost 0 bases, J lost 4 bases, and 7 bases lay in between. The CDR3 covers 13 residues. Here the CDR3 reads CASSVAESTEAFF. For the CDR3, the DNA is TGTGCCAGCAGCGTAGCTGAGAGCACTGAAGCTTTCTTT.

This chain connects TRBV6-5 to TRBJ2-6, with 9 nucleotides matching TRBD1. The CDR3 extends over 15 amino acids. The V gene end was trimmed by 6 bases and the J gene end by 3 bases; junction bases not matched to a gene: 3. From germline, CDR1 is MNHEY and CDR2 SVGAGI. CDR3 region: CASSHRGLGANVLTF. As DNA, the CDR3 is TGTGCCAGCAGCCACAGGGGGCTTGGGGCCAACGTCCTGACTTTC.

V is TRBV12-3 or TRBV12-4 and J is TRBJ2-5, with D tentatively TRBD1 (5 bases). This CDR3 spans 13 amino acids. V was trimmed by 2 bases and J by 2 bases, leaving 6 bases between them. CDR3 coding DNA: TGTGCCAGCAGTTTAAACAGGCAAGAGACCCAGTACTTC. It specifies CASSLNRQETQYF.

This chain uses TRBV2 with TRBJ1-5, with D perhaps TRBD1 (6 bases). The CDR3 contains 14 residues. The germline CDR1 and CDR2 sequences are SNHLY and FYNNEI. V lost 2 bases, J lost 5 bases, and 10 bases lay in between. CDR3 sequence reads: CASSEQGSDQPQHF. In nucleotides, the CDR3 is TGTGCCAGCAGTGAACAGGGGTCGGATCAGCCCCAGCATTTT. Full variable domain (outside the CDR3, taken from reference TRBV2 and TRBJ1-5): EPEVTQTPSHQVTQMGQEVILRCVPISNHLYFYWYRQILGQKVEFLVSFYNNEISEKSEIFDDQFSVERPDGSNFTLKIRSTKLEDSAMYFCASSEQGSDQPQHFGDGTRLSIL.

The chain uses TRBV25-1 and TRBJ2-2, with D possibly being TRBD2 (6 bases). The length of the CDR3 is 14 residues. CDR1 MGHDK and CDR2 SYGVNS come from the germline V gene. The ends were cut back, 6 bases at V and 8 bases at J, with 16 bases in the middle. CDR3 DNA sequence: TGTGCCAGCAGCCTAGGAGGGCCGAGGGGGGAGCTGTTTTTT. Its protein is CASSLGGPRGELFF.

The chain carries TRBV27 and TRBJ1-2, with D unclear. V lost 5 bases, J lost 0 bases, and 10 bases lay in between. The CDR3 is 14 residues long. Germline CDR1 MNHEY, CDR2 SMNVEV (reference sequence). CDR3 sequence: CASSPLAANYGYTF. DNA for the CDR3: TGTGCCAGCAGTCCACTCGCGGCTAACTATGGCTACACCTTC.

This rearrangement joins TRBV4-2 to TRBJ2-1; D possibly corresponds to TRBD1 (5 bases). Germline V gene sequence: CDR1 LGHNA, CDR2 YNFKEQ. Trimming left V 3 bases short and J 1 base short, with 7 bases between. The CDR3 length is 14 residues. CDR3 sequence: CASSQHRSYNEQFF. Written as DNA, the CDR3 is TGTGCCAGCAGCCAGCACAGGTCCTACAATGAGCAGTTCTTC.

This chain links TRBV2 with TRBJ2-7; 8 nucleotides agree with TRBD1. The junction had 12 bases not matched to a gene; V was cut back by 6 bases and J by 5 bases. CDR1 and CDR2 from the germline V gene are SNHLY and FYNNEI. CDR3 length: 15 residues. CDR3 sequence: CASRDPGQGADEQYF. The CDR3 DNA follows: TGTGCCAGCAGGGACCCCGGGCAGGGGGCCGACGAGCAGTACTTC.

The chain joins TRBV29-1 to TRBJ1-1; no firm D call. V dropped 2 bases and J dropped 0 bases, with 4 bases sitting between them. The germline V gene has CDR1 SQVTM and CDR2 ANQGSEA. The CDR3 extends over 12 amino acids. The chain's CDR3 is CSVESVNTEAFF. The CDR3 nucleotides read TGCAGCGTTGAATCAGTGAACACTGAAGCTTTCTTT.

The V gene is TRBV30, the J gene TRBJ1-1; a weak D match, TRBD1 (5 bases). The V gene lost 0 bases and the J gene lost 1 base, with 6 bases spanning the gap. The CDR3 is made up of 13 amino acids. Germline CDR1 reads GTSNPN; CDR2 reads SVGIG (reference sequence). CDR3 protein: CAWSVRGNTEAFF. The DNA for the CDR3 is TGTGCCTGGAGTGTAAGGGGGAACACTGAAGCTTTCTTT.

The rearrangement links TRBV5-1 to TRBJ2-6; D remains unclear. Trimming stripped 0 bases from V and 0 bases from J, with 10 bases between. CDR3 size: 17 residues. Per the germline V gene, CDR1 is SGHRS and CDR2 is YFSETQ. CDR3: CASSLAVESSGANVLTF. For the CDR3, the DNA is TGCGCCAGCAGCTTGGCCGTCGAGAGCTCTGGGGCCAACGTCCTGACTTTC.

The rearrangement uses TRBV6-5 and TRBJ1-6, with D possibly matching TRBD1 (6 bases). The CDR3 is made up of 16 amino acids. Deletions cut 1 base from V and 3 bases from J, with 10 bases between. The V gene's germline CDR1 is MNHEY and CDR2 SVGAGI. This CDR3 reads CASSYYGGNYNSPLHF. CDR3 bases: TGTGCCAGCAGTTACTATGGGGGCAACTATAATTCACCCCTCCACTTT.

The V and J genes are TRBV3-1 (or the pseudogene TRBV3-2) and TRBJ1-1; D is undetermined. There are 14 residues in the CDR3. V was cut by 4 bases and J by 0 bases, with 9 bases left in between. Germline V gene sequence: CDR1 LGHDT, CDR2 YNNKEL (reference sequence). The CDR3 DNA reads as TGTGCCAGCAGCCTTCGTGAAATGAACACTGAAGCTTTCTTT. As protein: CASSLREMNTEAFF.

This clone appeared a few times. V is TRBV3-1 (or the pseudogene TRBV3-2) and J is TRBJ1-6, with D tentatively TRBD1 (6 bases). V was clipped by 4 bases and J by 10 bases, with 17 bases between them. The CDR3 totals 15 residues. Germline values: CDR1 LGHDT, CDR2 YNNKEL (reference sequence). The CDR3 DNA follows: TGTGCCAGCAGCCTCGTTACAGGGCAAGGATCACCCCTCCACTTT. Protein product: CASSLVTGQGSPLHF.

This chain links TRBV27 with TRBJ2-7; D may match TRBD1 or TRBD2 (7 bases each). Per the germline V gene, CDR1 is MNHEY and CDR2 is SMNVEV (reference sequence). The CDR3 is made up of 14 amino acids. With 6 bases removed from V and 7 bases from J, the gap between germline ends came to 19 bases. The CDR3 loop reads CASRARGGLGEQYF. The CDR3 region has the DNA TGTGCCAGCAGGGCCAGGGGGGGCCTCGGGGAGCAGTACTTC.